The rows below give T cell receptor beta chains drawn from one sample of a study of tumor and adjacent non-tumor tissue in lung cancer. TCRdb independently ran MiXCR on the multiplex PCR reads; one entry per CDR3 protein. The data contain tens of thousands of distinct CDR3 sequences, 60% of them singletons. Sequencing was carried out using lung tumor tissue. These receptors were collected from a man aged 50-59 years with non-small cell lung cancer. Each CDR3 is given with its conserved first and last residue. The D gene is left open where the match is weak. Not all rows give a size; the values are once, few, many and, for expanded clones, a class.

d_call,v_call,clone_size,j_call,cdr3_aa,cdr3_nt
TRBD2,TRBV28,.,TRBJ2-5,CAIGTSGGSQETQYF,TGTGCCATCGGGACTAGCGGGGGGTCCCAAGAGACCCAGTACTTC
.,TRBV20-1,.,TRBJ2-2,CSARVHTGELFF,TGCAGTGCTAGAGTCCACACCGGGGAGCTGTTTTTT
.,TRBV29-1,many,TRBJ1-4,CSVVWGDDEKLFF,TGCAGCGTTGTTTGGGGGGACGATGAAAAACTGTTTTTT
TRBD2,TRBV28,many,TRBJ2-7,CASSPTSPEPYEQYF,TGTGCCAGCAGTCCGACTAGCCCGGAGCCCTACGAGCAGTACTTC
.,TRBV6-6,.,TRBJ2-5,CASCRQSSETQYF,TGTGCCAGCTGTAGACAGAGCTCAGAGACCCAGTACTTC
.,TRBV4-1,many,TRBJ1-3,CASSQDTPRLGSGNTIYF,TGCGCCAGCAGCCAAGATACCCCTCGGCTCGGGTCTGGAAACACCATATATTTT
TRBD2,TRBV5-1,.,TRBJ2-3,CASSLAQTSGRPQYF,TGCGCTAGCAGCTTGGCCCAGACTAGCGGGCGCCCGCAGTATTTT
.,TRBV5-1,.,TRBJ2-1,CASSLESGPYNEQLF,TGCGCCAGCAGCTTGGAGTCTGGACCCTACAATGAGCAGCTCTTC
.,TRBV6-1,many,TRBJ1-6,CASSEAGQRTYNSPLHF,TGTGCCAGCAGTGAAGCCGGACAGCGTACTTATAATTCACCCCTCCACTTT
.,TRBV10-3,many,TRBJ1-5,CAISELGDRQPQHF,TGTGCCATCAGTGAGTTGGGAGATCGTCAGCCCCAGCATTTT
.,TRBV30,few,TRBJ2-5,CAWNQGRPQETQYF,TGTGCCTGGAATCAGGGGAGGCCGCAAGAGACCCAGTACTTC
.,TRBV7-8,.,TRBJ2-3,CASWPDPNTDMQYF,TGTGCCAGTTGGCCGGATCCAAACACAGATATGCAGTATTTT
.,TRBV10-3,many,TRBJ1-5,CAISESGRGPQHF,TGTGCCATCAGTGAGTCAGGGCGCGGGCCCCAGCATTTT
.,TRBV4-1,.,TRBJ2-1,CASSRREAVGLNEQFF,TGCGCCAGCAGCAGACGGGAAGCGGTAGGCCTCAATGAGCAGTTCTTC
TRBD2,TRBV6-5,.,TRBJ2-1,CASRSGTSDEQFF,TGTGCCAGCAGGTCAGGGACTAGCGATGAGCAGTTCTTC
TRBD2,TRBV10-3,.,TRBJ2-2,CAIRGASGTAGGLFF,TGTGCCATCAGGGGGGCTAGCGGGACAGCCGGGGGGCTGTTTTTT
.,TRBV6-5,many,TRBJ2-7,CASSPSLSYEQYF,TGTGCCAGCAGTCCGAGCCTTTCCTACGAGCAGTACTTC
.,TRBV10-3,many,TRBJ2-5,CAISARADQETQYF,TGTGCCATCAGTGCCAGGGCAGACCAAGAGACCCAGTACTTC
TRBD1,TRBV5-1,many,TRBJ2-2,CASSLRQGNTGELFF,TGCGCCAGCAGCTTAAGACAGGGGAACACCGGGGAGCTGTTTTTT
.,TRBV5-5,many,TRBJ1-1,CASGWSGSSEAFF,TGTGCCAGCGGCTGGAGTGGGAGTTCTGAAGCTTTCTTT
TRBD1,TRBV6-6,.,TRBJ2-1,CVSNCDGQGASQFF,TGTGTCAGCAATTGCGACGGACAGGGGGCCTCCCAGTTCTTC
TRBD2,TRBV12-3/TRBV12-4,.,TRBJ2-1,CASSFGGTYNEQFF,TGTGCCAGCAGTTTCGGGGGGACTTACAATGAGCAGTTCTTC
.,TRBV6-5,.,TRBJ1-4,CASSYGQGRYEKLFF,TGTGCTAGCAGTTACGGGCAGGGACGATATGAAAAACTGTTTTTT
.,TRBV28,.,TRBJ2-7,CASTNRGVAGKGQYF,TGTGCCAGCACTAACAGGGGGGTAGCGGGAAAAGGGCAGTACTTC
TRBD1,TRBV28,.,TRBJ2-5,CATSIIWTGDSETQDF,TGTGCCACCTCCATTATCTGGACAGGGGACTCGGAGACCCAGGACTTC
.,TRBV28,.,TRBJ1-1,CANRSDRITEAFF,TGTGCCAACAGGAGTGACAGAATCACTGAAGCTTTCTTT
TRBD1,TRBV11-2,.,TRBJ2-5,CASCLERAGQGSTWETQYF,TGTGCCAGCTGCTTAGAAAGGGCAGGACAGGGGAGCACATGGGAGACCCAGTACTTC
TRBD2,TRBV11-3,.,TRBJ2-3,CASSQGTRGCIADTQYF,TGTGCTAGCAGCCAAGGGACTAGGGGGTGTATCGCAGATACGCAGTATTTT
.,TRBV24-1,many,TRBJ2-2,CATSDLAVTGELFF,TGTGCCACCAGTGATTTGGCAGTGACCGGGGAGCTGTTTTTT
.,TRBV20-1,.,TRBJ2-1,CSVMAGNYNEQFF,TGCAGTGTTATGGCGGGGAACTACAATGAGCAGTTCTTC
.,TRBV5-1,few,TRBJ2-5,CASSLGTDAETQYF,TGCGCCAGCAGCTTGGGGACAGACGCAGAGACCCAGTACTTC
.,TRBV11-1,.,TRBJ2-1,CASRLELTDNEQFF,TGTGCTAGCAGGTTAGAACTGACAGACAATGAGCAGTTCTTC
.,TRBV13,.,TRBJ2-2,CASSLQRANTGELFF,TGTGCCAGTAGCTTACAGCGGGCCAACACCGGGGAGCTGTTTTTT
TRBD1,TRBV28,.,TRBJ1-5,CASPPRQGGLPQPHHF,TGTGCCAGCCCACCGAGACAGGGAGGTTTGCCGCAGCCCCATCATTTT
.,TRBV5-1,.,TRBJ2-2,CASSLRTENTGELFF,TGCGCCAGCAGCTTGAGGACGGAGAACACCGGGGAGCTGTTTTTT
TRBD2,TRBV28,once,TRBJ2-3,CASSFWREVADTQYF,TGTGCCAGCAGTTTTTGGCGGGAGGTCGCAGATACGCAGTATTTT
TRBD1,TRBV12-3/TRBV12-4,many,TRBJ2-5,CASSSDRDGTQYF,TGTGCCAGCAGTTCTGACAGGGACGGGACCCAGTACTTC
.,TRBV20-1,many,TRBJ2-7,CSAIRWGLYEQYF,TGCAGTGCCATTCGTTGGGGGCTCTACGAGCAGTACTTC
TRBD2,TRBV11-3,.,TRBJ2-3,CASSLGTSGSADTQYF,TGTGCCAGCAGCCTAGGGACTAGCGGGTCCGCAGATACGCAGTATTTT
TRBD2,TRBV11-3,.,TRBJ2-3,CASSTGTSGTDMQYF,TGTGCCAGCAGCACCGGGACTAGTGGCACAGATATGCAGTATTTT
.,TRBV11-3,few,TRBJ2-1,CASSLRGSQGNNKQFF,TGTGCCAGCAGCCTAAGAGGGTCGCAAGGGAATAATAAGCAGTTCTTC
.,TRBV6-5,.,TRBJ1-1,CASSYSAPGLRTFF,TGTGCCAGCAGTTACTCCGCGCCGGGTCTAAGGACTTTCTTT
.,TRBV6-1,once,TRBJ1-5,CASTPGGENQPQHF,TGTGCCAGTACTCCCGGGGGGGAGAATCAGCCCCAGCATTTT
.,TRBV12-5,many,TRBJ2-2,CASGLGQTNTGELFF,TGTGCTAGTGGTTTGGGACAGACAAACACCGGGGAGCTGTTTTTT
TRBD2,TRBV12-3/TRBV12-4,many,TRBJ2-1,CASSLVSGSRDEQFF,TGTGCCAGCAGTTTGGTTAGCGGGTCTAGGGATGAGCAGTTCTTC
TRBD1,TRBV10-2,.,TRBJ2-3,CASSYGQGWDAQYF,TGCGCCAGCAGTTACGGACAGGGCTGGGATGCGCAGTATTTT
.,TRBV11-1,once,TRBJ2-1,CASSLILISYNEQFF,TGTGCCAGCAGCTTAATACTTATTTCCTACAATGAGCAGTTCTTC
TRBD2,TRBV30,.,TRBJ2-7,CALERSSGAGEQYF,TGTGCTTTGGAGCGGTCTAGCGGGGCGGGGGAGCAGTACTTC
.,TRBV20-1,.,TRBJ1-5,CTANPLKIDQPRHF,TGCACTGCTAATCCTCTAAAGATCGATCAGCCCCGGCATTTT
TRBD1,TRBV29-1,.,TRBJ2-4,CSVEVTGQNVQYF,TGCAGTGTTGAAGTGACAGGGCAAAACGTTCAGTACTTC
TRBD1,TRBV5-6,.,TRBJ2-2,CASSSYQGQGAGELSF,TGTGCCAGCAGCTCGTATCAGGGACAGGGGGCCGGGGAGCTGTCTTTT
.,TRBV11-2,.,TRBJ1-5,CASSQAGGMGGNQSQHF,TGTGCCAGCAGCCAGGCGGGGGGCATGGGAGGCAATCAGTCCCAGCATTTT
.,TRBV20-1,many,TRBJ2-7,CSASPPTASYYEQYF,TGCAGTGCTAGTCCTCCGACAGCCTCCTACTACGAGCAGTACTTC
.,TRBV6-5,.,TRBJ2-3,CASSYSFMNTDTQYF,TGTGCCAGCAGTTACTCGTTTATGAACACAGATACGCAGTATTTT
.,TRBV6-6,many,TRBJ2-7,CASSYGGLQQYF,TGTGCCAGCAGTTACGGGGGGCTCCAGCAGTACTTC
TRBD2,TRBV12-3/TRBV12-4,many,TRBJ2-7,CASSFPGLAGDEQYF,TGTGCCAGCAGTTTTCCAGGACTAGCGGGAGACGAGCAGTACTTC
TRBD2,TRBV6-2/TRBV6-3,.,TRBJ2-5,CATISLGGETQYF,TGCGCCACCATCTCCCTGGGGGGGGAGACCCAGTACTTC